The 3 T cell receptor beta chains presented below share a single source sample, sequenced in a study of regulatory T cells in long-lasting Graves disease. Both iRepertoire HTBI primers and Arm-PCR of CDR3 regions were used to build the TCR beta libraries. One entry per CDR3 protein, called by TCRdb with MiXCR from the multiplex PCR reads. The table records approximately 400,000 distinct CDR3 sequences, less than 25% of them present only once. Time point specified: persistent/refractory GD, antithyroid drugs over 5 years with positive TRAb. Making the TCR library involved RNA that had been extracted from PBMCs. The sample was peripheral blood mononuclear cells (PBMCs), taken when the disease was refractory, from a patient treated with antithyroid drugs. These receptors were obtained from a female donor with Graves disease.

This clonotype was observed a few times. The chain carries TRBV29-1 and TRBJ2-4, with D maybe TRBD2 (5 bases). The CDR3 runs to 12 residues. The V end lost 4 bases, the J end lost 9 bases, and 13 bases lay between the germline ends. Germline loops: CDR1 SQVTM, CDR2 ANQGSEA. CDR3: CSVGGTSGIQYF. In DNA, the CDR3 is TGCAGCGTTGGTGGAACTAGTGGCATTCAGTACTTC.

As for this clonotype: This could be a read error, since a much larger clone is one nucleotide away. The chain combines TRBV6-1 with TRBJ2-5, with no clear D. The CDR3 is 12 residues long. CDR1 and CDR2 (germline): MNHNS, SASEGT. Written as DNA, the CDR3 is TGTGACAGCAGCGAACCGAAAGAGACCCAGTACTTC. Encoded protein: CDSSEPKETQYF.

The count of this clonotype is one. V gene TRBV9 combines with J gene TRBJ1-2; D is uncertain. Germline V gene data show CDR1 as SGDLS and CDR2 as YYNGEE. Deletions cut 0 bases from V and 4 bases from J, with 10 bases between. CDR3 length: 14 amino acids. CDR3 nucleotide sequence: TGTGCCAGCAGCGTAGACCCGGAGAGCTATGGCTACACCTTC. Residues: CASSVDPESYGYTF.